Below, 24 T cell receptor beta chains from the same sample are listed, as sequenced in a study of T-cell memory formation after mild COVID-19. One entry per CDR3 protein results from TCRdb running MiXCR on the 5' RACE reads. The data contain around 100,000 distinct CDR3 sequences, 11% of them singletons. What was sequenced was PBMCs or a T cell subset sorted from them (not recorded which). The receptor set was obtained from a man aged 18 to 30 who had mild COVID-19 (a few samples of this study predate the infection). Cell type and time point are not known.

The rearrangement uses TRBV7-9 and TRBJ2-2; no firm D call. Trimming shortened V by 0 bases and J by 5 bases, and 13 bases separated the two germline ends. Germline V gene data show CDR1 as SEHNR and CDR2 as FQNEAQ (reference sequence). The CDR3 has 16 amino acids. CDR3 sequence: CASSLAWEFGTGELFF. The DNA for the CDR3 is TGTGCCAGCAGCTTAGCGTGGGAATTCGGGACCGGGGAGCTGTTTTTT.

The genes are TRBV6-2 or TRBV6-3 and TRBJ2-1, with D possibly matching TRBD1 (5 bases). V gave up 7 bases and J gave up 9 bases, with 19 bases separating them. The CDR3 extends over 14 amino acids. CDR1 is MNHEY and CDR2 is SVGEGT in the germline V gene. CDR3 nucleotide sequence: TGTGCCAGCAACCCTATGGACACCTGGATTGAGCAGTTCTTC. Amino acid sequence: CASNPMDTWIEQFF.

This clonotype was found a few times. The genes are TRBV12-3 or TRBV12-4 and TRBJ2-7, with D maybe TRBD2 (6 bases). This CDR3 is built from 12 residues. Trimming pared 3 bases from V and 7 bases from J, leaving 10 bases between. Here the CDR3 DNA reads TGTGCCAGCAGTTTCTTCGGGAGAGAGCAGTACTTC. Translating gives CASSFFGREQYF.

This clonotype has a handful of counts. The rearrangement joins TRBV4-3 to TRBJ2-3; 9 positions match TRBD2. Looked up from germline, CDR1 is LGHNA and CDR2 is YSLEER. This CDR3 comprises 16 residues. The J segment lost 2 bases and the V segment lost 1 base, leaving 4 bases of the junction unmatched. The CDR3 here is CASSQGLAVLTDTQYF. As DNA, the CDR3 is TGCGCCAGCAGCCAAGGACTAGCGGTTCTCACAGATACGCAGTATTTT.

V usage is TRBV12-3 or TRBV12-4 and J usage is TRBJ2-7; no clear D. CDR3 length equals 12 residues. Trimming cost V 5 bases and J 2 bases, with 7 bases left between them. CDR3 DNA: TGTGCCAGCAGTCCGACGACCTACGAGCAGTACTTC. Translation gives CASSPTTYEQYF.

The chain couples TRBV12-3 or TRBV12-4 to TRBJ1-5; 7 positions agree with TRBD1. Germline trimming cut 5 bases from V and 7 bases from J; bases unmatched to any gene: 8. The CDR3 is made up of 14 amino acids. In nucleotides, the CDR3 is TGTGCCAGCAGTGACAGGGTAGGACGCCAGCCCCAGCATTTT. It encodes CASSDRVGRQPQHF.

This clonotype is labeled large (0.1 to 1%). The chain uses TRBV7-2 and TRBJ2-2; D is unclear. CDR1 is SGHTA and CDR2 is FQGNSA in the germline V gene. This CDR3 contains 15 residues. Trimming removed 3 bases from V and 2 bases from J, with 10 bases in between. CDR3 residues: CASSFIQVNTGELFF. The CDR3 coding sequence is TGTGCCAGCAGCTTTATCCAGGTCAACACCGGGGAGCTGTTTTTT.

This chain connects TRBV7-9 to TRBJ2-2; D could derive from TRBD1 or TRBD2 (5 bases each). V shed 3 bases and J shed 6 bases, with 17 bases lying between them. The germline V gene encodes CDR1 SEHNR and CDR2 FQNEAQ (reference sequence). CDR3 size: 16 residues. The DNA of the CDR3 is TGTGCCAGCAGCTTTCCAGGGTCGGCGGGTCCCGGGGAGCTGTTTTTT. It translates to CASSFPGSAGPGELFF.

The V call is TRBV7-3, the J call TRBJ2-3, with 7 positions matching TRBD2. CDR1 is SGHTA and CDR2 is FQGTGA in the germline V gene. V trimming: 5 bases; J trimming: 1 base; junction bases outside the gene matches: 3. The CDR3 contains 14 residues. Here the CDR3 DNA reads TGTGCCAGCAGCAACCTAGCGGGCACAGATACGCAGTATTTT. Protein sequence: CASSNLAGTDTQYF.

This chain's CDR3 is CASGGSGVKNIQYF. CDR3 DNA sequence: TGTGCCAGCGGCGGGAGCGGGGTTAAAAACATTCAGTACTTC. V and J are TRBV2 and TRBJ2-4; TRBD2 matches at 7 bases. Germline CDR1 is SNHLY and CDR2 is FYNNEI. V dropped 8 bases and J dropped 4; count of bases not matched to a gene: 8. This CDR3 spans 14 amino acids.

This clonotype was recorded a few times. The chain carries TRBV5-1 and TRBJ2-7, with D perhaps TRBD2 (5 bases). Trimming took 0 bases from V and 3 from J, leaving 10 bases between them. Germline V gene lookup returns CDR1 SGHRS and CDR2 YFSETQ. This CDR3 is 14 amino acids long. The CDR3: CASSLGSGIYEQYF. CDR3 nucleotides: TGCGCCAGCAGCTTGGGATCGGGGATCTACGAGCAGTACTTC. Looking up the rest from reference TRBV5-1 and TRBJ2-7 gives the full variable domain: KAGVTQTPRYLIKTRGQQVTLSCSPISGHRSVSWYQQTPGQGLQFLFEYFSETQRNKGNFPGRFSGRQFSNSRSEMNVSTLELGDSALYLCASSLGSGIYEQYFGPGTRLTVT.

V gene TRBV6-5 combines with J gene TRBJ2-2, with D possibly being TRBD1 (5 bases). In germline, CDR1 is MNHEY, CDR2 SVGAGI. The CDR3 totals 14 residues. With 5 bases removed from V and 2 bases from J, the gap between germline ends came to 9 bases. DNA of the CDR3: TGTGCCAGCAGTCCCAGGGATAACACCGGGGAGCTGTTTTTT. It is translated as CASSPRDNTGELFF.

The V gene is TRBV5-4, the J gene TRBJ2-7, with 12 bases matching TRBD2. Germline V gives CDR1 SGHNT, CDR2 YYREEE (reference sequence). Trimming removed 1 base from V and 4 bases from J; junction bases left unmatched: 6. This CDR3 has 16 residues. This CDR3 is CASSLIGLAGRYEQYF. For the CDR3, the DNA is TGTGCCAGCAGCTTGATCGGACTAGCGGGGAGGTACGAGCAGTACTTC.

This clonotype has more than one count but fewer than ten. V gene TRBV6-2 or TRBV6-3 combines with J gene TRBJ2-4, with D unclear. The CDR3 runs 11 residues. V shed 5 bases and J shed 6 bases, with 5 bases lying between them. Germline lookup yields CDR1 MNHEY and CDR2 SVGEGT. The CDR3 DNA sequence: TGTGCCAGCAGTGGGTCAAACATTCAGTACTTC. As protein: CASSGSNIQYF.

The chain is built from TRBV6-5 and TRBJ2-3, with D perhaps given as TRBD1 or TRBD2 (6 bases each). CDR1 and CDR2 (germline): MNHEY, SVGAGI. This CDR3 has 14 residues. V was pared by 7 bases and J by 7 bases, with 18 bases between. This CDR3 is CASTPGGRLNTQYF. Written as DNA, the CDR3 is TGTGCCAGCACTCCTGGGGGGCGCTTGAATACGCAGTATTTT.

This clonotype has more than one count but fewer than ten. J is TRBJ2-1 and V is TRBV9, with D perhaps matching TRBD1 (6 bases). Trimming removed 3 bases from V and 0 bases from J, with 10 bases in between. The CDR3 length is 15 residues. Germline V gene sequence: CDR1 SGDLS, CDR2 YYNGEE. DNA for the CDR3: TGTGCCAGCAGCGAACAGGGCCTCTCCTACAATGAGCAGTTCTTC. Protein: CASSEQGLSYNEQFF. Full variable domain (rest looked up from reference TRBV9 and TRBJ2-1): DSGVTQTPKHLITATGQRVTLRCSPRSGDLSVYWYQQSLDQGLQFLIQYYNGEERAKGNILERFSAQQFPDLHSELNLSSLELGDSALYFCASSEQGLSYNEQFFGPGTRLTVL.

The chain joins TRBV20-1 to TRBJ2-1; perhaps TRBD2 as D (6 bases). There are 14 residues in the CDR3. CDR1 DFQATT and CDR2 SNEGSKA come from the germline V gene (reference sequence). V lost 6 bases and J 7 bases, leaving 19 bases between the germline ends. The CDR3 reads CSASKSQEGNEQFF. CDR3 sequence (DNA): TGCAGTGCCTCCAAATCACAGGAGGGGAATGAGCAGTTCTTC.

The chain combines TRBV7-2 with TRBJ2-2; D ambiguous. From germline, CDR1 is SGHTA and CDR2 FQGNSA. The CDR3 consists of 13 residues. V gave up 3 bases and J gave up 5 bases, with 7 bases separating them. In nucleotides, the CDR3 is TGTGCCAGCAGCTTTTCCGGGACCGGGGAGCTGTTTTTT. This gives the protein CASSFSGTGELFF. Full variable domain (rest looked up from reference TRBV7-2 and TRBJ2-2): GAGVSQSPSNKVTEKGKDVELRCDPISGHTALYWYRQSLGQGLEFLIYFQGNSAPDKSGLPSDRFSAERTGGSVSTLTIQRTQQEDSAVYLCASSFSGTGELFFGEGSRLTVL.

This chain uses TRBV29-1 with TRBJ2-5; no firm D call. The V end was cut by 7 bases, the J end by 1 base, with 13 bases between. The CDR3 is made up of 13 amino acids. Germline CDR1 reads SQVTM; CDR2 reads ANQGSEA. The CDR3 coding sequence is TGCAGCGCACAATTAGGACGCCAAGAGACCCAGTACTTC. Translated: CSAQLGRQETQYF. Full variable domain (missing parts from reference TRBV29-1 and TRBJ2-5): SAVISQKPSRDICQRGTSLTIQCQVDSQVTMMFWYRQQPGQSLTLIATANQGSEATYESGFVIDKFPISRPNLTFSTLTVSNMSPEDSSIYLCSAQLGRQETQYFGPGTRLLVL.

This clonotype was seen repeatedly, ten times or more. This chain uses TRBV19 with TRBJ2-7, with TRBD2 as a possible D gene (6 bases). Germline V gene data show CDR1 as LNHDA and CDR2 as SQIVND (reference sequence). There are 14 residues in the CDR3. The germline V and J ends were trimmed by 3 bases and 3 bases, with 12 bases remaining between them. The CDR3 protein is CASSIGGVIYEQYF. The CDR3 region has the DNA TGTGCCAGTAGTATCGGGGGTGTGATCTACGAGCAGTACTTC.

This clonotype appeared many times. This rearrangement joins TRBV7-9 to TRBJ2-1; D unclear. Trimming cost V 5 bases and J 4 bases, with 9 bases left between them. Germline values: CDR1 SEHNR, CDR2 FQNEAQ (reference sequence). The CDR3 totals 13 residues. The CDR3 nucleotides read TGTGCCAGCAGCGACGCGGCATACAATGAGCAGTTCTTC. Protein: CASSDAAYNEQFF.

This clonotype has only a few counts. The CDR3 DNA is TGTGCCAGCAGTTTAGGCACAGGGTCGGGGAATGGCTACACCTTC. Translation gives CASSLGTGSGNGYTF. J is TRBJ1-2 and V is TRBV12-3 or TRBV12-4; maybe TRBD1 (6 bases). This CDR3 is 15 amino acids long. Trimming left V 1 base short and J 6 bases short, with 15 bases between.

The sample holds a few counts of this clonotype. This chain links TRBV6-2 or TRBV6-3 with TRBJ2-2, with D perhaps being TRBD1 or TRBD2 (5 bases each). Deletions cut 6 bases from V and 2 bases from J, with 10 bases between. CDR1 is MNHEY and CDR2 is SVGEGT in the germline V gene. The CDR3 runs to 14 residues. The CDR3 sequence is CASSRDGNTGELFF. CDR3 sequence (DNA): TGTGCCAGCAGCCGGGACGGAAACACCGGGGAGCTGTTTTTT.

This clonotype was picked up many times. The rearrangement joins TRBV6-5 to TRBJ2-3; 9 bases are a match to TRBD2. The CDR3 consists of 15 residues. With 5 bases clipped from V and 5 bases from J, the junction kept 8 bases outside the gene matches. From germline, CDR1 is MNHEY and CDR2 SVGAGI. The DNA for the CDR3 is TGTGCCAGCAGTGTGGTAGCGGGGGAGGGAGATACGCAGTATTTT. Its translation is CASSVVAGEGDTQYF.